One sample yielded the 16 T cell receptor beta chains listed below, sequenced in a study of T cells after yellow fever vaccination. TCRdb processed the 5' RACE reads anew with MiXCR; each CDR3 protein has one entry. Of 60,000 to 85,000 distinct CDR3 sequences listed, over 6.5% are singletons. The starting material was CD8+ T cells sorted from PBMCs, obtained roughly 46 days after the first yellow fever vaccination. The receptors were gathered from a man aged 18 to 29 who received the YFV17D yellow fever vaccine.

This clonotype was detected many times. The V gene is TRBV6-5, the J gene TRBJ2-5; D call uncertain. Between the trimmed V and J ends, which lost 4 bases and 1 base, there was a span of 13 bases. The CDR3 spans 15 residues. The germline V gene encodes CDR1 MNHEY and CDR2 SVGAGI. Written as DNA, the CDR3 is TGTGCCAGCAGTTCCGAGCTTTTGGGCCAAGAGACCCAGTACTTC. Amino acids: CASSSELLGQETQYF.

The table lists this clonotype with many counts. The V gene is TRBV27, the J gene TRBJ2-5, with 9 bases identical to TRBD1. This CDR3 contains 16 residues. Germline V gives CDR1 MNHEY, CDR2 SMNVEV (reference sequence). The ends lost 5 bases at V and 1 base at J; junction bases unmatched: 8. The CDR3 DNA follows: TGTGCCAGCAGTCCCCGGACAGGGGCGCTCCAAGAGACCCAGTACTTC. This translates into CASSPRTGALQETQYF.

There are a few counts of this clonotype. This chain links TRBV18 with TRBJ2-3; D gene uncertain. The CDR3 has 16 residues. Germline CDR1 reads KGHSH; CDR2 reads LQKENI. The germline V and J ends were trimmed by 3 bases and 0 bases, with 13 bases remaining between them. The CDR3 bases are TGTGCCAGCTCACCGCCACCAGGCGAGAGCACAGATACGCAGTATTTT. It yields the protein CASSPPPGESTDTQYF.

This clonotype occurred a few times. The rearrangement joins TRBV7-9 to TRBJ2-7; no firm D call. This CDR3 comprises 13 residues. Germline V lookup: CDR1 SEHNR, CDR2 FQNEAQ (reference sequence). Trimming took off 5 bases at V and 3 bases at J, with 11 bases between the two ends. CDR3 nucleotide sequence: TGTGCCAGCAGCCTCAGTAGTGACTACGAGCAGTACTTC. As protein: CASSLSSDYEQYF. The full variable domain, with the rest looked up from reference TRBV7-9 and TRBJ2-7, is DTGVSQNPRHKITKRGQNVTFRCDPISEHNRLYWYRQTLGQGPEFLTYFQNEAQLEKSRLLSDRFSAERPKGSFSTLEIQRTEQGDSAMYLCASSLSSDYEQYFGPGTRLTVT.

This clonotype was observed many times. The CDR3 protein is CASSLENSNYEQYF. The CDR3 DNA is TGTGCCAGCAGCTTAGAAAACAGTAACTACGAGCAGTACTTC. The V and J genes are TRBV7-9 and TRBJ2-7, with D unresolved. The CDR3 contains 14 residues. Germline CDR1 SEHNR, CDR2 FQNEAQ (reference sequence). Trimming took off 1 base at V and 3 bases at J, with 10 bases between the two ends.

This clonotype was seen many times. The chain joins TRBV10-3 to TRBJ2-7, with 9 nucleotides matching TRBD1. The CDR3 covers 13 residues. Germline trimming cut 8 bases from V and 6 bases from J; bases unmatched to any gene: 8. The germline gives CDR1 ENHRY, CDR2 SYGVKD. CDR3 residues: CAIGTGNSFEQYV. The CDR3 DNA reads TGTGCCATCGGGACAGGGAACTCTTTCGAGCAGTACGTC.

This clonotype was recorded at least ten times. The chain uses TRBV6-1 and TRBJ2-2; TRBD2 agrees at 9 bases. CDR1 MNHNS and CDR2 SASEGT come from the germline V gene. Trimming took 7 bases from V and 4 from J; bases not matched to a gene: 10. The CDR3 has 16 residues. CDR3 loop: CASMIGPSGVTGELFF. In DNA form, the CDR3 reads TGTGCCAGCATGATTGGGCCTAGCGGGGTCACCGGGGAGCTGTTTTTT.

Many counts were recorded for this clonotype. The rearrangement uses TRBV5-5 and TRBJ2-4, with D unresolved. CDR1 is SGHKS, CDR2 YYEKEE, per germline (reference sequence). Trimming took off 7 bases at V and 7 bases at J, with 12 bases between the two ends. The CDR3 extends over 12 amino acids. The CDR3 region is CASGDSGNIQYF. The CDR3 nucleotides are TGTGCCAGCGGCGACTCCGGGAACATTCAGTACTTC.

Ten or more counts support this clonotype. A junction end diverges from the germline sequence, so it may reflect a read error. The V and J genes are TRBV7-9 and TRBJ1-1; D is uncertain. The germline gives CDR1 SEHNR, CDR2 FQNEAQ (reference sequence). This CDR3 region has 11 residues. CDR3 DNA: TGTGCCAGCAGCGTAGCGACTGAAGCTTTCTTT. Translating it yields CASSVATEAFF.

This chain connects TRBV6-4 to TRBJ2-1, with 8 bases lining up with TRBD2. Germline V gene sequence: CDR1 MRHNA, CDR2 SNTAGT. After removal of 3 bases from V and 3 bases from J, the junction contained 4 bases not matched to a gene. CDR3 size: 15 residues. The CDR3 sequence: CASSDAGGFYNEQFF. In DNA, the CDR3 is TGTGCCAGCAGTGATGCGGGGGGTTTCTACAATGAGCAGTTCTTC.

This clonotype was seen ten or more times. The V gene is TRBV4-1, the J gene TRBJ1-2, with D possibly being TRBD1 (5 bases). Trimming shortened V by 5 bases and J by 4 bases, and 14 bases separated the two germline ends. This CDR3 comprises 14 residues. Germline V gene lookup returns CDR1 MGHRA and CDR2 YSYEKL. CDR3 loop: CASSTTGRIYGYTF. The DNA for the CDR3 is TGCGCCAGCAGCACGACGGGACGGATCTATGGCTACACCTTC.

This clonotype came up many times. The J gene is TRBJ1-1, the V gene TRBV4-2; D not certain. CDR1 and CDR2 (germline): LGHNA, YNFKEQ. This CDR3 is built from 12 residues. V was cut by 1 base and J by 5 bases, with 5 bases left in between. CDR3 amino acids: CASSQVGTEAFF. CDR3 bases: TGTGCCAGCAGCCAAGTGGGAACTGAAGCTTTCTTT.

This clonotype was found a few times. The rearrangement links TRBV20-1 to TRBJ1-5; tentatively, D is TRBD1 (5 bases). Germline lookup yields CDR1 DFQATT and CDR2 SNEGSKA (reference sequence). The CDR3 has 15 amino acids. V was trimmed by 0 bases and J by 4 bases, leaving 13 bases between them. The CDR3 DNA follows: TGCAGTGCTAGAGATCCGTTGGCAGGGAATCAGCCCCAGCATTTT. Residues: CSARDPLAGNQPQHF.

The sample holds many counts of this clonotype. This chain uses TRBV14 with TRBJ2-1; D uncertain. CDR3 length equals 11 residues. V was cut by 5 bases and J by 5 bases, with 4 bases left in between. Germline V gene lookup returns CDR1 SGHDN and CDR2 FVKESK. The CDR3 loop is CASSYHNEQFF. CDR3 DNA sequence: TGTGCCAGCAGCTACCACAATGAGCAGTTCTTC.

This CDR3 reads CASSPSGLEQFF. The CDR3 DNA reads TGTGCCAGCAGCCCTAGTGGGTTGGAGCAGTTCTTC. The chain carries TRBV5-8 and TRBJ2-1; unclear D gene. The V end lost 4 bases, the J end lost 10 bases, and 12 bases lay between the germline ends. The CDR3 has 12 amino acids. Germline assignment: CDR1 SGHTS and CDR2 YDEGEE.

As concerns this clonotype: The junction departs from germline at one end; a sequencing error may be responsible. The chain joins TRBV5-1 to TRBJ2-1; D unclear. This CDR3 is built from 14 residues. The V gene's germline CDR1 is SGHRS and CDR2 YFSETQ. CDR3 sequence (DNA): TGCGCCAGCAGCTTTTCGGGCCCCAACAAGGAGCAGTTCTTC. Translation gives CASSFSGPNKEQFF.